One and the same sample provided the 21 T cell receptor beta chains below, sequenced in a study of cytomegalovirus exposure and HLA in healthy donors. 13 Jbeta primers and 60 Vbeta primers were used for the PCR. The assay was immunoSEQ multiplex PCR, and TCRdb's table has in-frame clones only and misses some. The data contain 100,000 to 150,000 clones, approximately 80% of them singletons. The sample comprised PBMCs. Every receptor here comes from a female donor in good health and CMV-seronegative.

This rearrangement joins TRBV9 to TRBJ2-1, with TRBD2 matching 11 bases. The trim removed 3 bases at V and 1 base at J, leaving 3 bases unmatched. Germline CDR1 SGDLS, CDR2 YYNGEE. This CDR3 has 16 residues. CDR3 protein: CASSGSSGRSYNEQFF. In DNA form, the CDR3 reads TGTGCCAGCAGCGGATCTAGCGGGAGGTCCTACAATGAGCAGTTCTTC. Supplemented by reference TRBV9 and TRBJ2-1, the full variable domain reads DSGVTQTPKHLITATGQRVTLRCSPRSGDLSVYWYQQSLDQGLQFLIQYYNGEERAKGNILERFSAQQFPDLHSELNLSSLELGDSALYFCASSGSSGRSYNEQFFGPGTRLTVL.

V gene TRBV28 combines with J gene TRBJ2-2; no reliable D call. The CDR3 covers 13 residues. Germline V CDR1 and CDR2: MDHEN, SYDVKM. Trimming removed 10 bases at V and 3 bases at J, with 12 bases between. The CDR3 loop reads CATSEADTGELFF. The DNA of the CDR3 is TGTGCCACCAGCGAGGCGGACACCGGGGAGCTGTTTTTT.

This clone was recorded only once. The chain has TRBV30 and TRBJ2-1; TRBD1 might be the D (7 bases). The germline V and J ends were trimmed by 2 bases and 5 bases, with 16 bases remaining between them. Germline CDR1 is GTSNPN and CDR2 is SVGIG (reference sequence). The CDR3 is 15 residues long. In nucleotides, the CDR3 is TGTGCCTGGAGTACTGGAGGGGGCTTCCACAATGAGCAGTTCTTC. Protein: CAWSTGGGFHNEQFF.

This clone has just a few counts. Written as DNA, the CDR3 is TGTGCCAGCAGGGGGCTAGGTGCCGGGGGAGGCAATAGCAATCAGCCCCAGCATTTT. Its translation is CASRGLGAGGGNSNQPQHF. V usage is TRBV27 and J usage is TRBJ1-5; D might be TRBD1 (5 bases). CDR1 is MNHEY, CDR2 SMNVEV, per germline (reference sequence). CDR3 length: 19 amino acids. Trimming pared 6 bases from V and 0 bases from J, leaving 24 bases between.

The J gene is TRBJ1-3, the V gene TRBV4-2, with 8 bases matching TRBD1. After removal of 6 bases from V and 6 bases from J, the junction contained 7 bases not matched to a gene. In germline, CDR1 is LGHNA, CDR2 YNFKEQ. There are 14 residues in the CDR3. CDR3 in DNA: TGTGCCAGCAGTCGACAGGGGCGGGAAAACACCATATATTTT. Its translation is CASSRQGRENTIYF.

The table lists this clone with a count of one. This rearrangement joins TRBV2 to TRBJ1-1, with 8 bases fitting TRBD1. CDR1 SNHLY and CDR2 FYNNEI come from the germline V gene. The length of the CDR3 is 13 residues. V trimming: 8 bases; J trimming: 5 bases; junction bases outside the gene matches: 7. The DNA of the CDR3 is TGTGCCAGCGAGGGGACAGGTGAGACTGAAGCTTTCTTT. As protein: CASEGTGETEAFF.

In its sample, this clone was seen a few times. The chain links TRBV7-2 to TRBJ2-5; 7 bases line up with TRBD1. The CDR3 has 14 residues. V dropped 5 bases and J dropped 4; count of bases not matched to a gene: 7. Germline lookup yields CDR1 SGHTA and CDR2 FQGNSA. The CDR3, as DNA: TGTGCCAGCAGCACACAGGGGAGTGGAGAGACCCAGTACTTC. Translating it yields CASSTQGSGETQYF. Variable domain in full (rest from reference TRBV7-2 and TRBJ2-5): GAGVSQSPSNKVTEKGKDVELRCDPISGHTALYWYRQSLGQGLEFLIYFQGNSAPDKSGLPSDRFSAERTGGSVSTLTIQRTQQEDSAVYLCASSTQGSGETQYFGPGTRLLVL.

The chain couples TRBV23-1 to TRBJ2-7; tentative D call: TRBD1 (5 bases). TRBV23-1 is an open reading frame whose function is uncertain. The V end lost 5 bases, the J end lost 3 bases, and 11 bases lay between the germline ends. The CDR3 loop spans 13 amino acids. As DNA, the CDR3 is TGCGCCAGCAGTGTCAGGACAATCTACGAGCAGTACTTC. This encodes CASSVRTIYEQYF.

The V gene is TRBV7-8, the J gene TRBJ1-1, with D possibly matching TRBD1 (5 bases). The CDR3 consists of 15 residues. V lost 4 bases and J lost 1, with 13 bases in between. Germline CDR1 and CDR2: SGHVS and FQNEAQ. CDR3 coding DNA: TGTGCCAGCAGCTGGTCGGCAGGGCGGAACACTGAAGCTTTCTTT. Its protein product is CASSWSAGRNTEAFF.

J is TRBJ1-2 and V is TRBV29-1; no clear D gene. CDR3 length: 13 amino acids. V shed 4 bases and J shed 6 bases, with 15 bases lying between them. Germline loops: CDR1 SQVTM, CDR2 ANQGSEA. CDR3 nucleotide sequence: TGCAGCGTTGGCCCGGGAGGGTTAGATGGCTACACCTTC. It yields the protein CSVGPGGLDGYTF.

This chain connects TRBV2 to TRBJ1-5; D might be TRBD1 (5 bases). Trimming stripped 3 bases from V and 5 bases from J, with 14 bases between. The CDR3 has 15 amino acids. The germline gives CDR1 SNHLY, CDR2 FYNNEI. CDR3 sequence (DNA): TGTGCCAGCAGTGATGGGGGGAGGGGTGATCAGCCCCAGCATTTT. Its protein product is CASSDGGRGDQPQHF.

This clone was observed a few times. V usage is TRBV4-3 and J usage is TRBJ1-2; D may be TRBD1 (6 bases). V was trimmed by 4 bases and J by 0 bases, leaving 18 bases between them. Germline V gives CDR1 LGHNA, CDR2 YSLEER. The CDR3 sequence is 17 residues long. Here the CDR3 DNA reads TGCGCCAGCAGCCTTACCACGGCGGCAGGGGCTAACTATGGCTACACCTTC. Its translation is CASSLTTAAGANYGYTF.

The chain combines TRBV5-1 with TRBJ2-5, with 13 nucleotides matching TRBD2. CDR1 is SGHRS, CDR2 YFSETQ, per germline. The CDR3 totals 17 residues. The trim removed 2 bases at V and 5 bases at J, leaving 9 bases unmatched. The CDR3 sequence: CASSFGSLTSGGETQYF. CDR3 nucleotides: TGCGCCAGCAGCTTTGGTTCTTTGACTAGCGGGGGGGAGACCCAGTACTTC. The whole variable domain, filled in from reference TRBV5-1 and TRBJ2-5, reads KAGVTQTPRYLIKTRGQQVTLSCSPISGHRSVSWYQQTPGQGLQFLFEYFSETQRNKGNFPGRFSGRQFSNSRSEMNVSTLELGDSALYLCASSFGSLTSGGETQYFGPGTRLLVL.

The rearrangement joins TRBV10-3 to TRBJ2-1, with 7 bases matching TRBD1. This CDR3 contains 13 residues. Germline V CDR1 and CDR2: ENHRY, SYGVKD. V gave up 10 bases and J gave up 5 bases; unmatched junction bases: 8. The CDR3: CATGQVANNEQFF. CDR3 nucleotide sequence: TGTGCCACCGGACAGGTCGCCAACAATGAGCAGTTCTTC.

This CDR3 is CASSRDRSGNTIYF. The DNA for the CDR3 is TGTGCCAGCAGTCGGGACAGGTCTGGAAACACCATATATTTT. This chain uses TRBV28 with TRBJ1-3; TRBD1 aligns across 8 bases. The V segment lost 5 bases and the J segment 1 base; nucleotides outside the gene matches: 1. Germline assignment: CDR1 MDHEN and CDR2 SYDVKM. The CDR3 contains 14 residues.

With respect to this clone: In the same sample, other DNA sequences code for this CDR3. CDR3 sequence (DNA): TGCGCCAGCAGCGAACAGGGGGTGGATAATGAAAAACTGTTTTTT. Its translation: CASSEQGVDNEKLFF. This sequence joins TRBV5-1 and TRBJ1-4; TRBD1 aligns across 8 bases. With V trimmed by 4 bases and J by 4 bases, 6 bases remained unmatched. Germline-derived CDR1 and CDR2 are SGHRS and YFSETQ. This CDR3 comprises 15 residues.

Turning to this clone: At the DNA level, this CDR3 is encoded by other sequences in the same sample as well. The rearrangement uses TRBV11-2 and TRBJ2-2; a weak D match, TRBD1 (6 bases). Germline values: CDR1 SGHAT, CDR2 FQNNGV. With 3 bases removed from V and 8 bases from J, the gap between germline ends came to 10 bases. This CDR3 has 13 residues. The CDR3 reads CASSFAGAGELFF. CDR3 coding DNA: TGTGCCAGCAGCTTTGCAGGGGCAGGGGAGCTGTTTTTT. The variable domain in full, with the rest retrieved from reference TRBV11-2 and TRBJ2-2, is EAGVAQSPRYKIIEKRQSVAFWCNPISGHATLYWYQQILGQGPKLLIQFQNNGVVDDSQLPKDRFSAERLKGVDSTLKIQPAKLEDSAVYLCASSFAGAGELFFGEGSRLTVL.

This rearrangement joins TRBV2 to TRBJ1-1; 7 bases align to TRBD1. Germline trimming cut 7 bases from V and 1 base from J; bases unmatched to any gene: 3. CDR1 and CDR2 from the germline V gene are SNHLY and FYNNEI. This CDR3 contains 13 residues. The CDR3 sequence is CASKGQQNTEAFF. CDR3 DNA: TGTGCCAGCAAGGGACAGCAGAACACTGAAGCTTTCTTT.

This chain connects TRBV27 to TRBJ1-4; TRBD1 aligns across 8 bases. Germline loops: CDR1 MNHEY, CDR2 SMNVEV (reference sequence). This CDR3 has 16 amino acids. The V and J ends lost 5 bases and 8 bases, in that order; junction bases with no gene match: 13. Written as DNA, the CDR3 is TGTGCCAGCAGTCCCATCGGACAGGGAGGAAGGGAAAAACTGTTTTTT. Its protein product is CASSPIGQGGREKLFF.

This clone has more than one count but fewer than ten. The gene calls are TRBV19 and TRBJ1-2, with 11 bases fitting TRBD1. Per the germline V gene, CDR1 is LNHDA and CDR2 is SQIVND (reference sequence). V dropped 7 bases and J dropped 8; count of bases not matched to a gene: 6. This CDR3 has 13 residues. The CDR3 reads CASKGQGANGYTF. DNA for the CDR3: TGTGCCAGTAAAGGACAGGGGGCGAACGGCTACACCTTC. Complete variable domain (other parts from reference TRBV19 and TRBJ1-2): DGGITQSPKYLFRKEGQNVTLSCEQNLNHDAMYWYRQDPGQGLRLIYYSQIVNDFQKGDIAEGYSVSREKKESFPLTVTSAQKNPTAFYLCASKGQGANGYTFGSGTRLTVV.

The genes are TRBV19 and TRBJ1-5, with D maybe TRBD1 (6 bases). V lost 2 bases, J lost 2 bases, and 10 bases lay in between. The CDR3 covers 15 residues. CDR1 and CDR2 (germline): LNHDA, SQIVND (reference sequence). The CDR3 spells CASSIQGRGNQPQHF. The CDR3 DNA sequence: TGTGCCAGTAGTATACAGGGGAGAGGCAATCAGCCCCAGCATTTT.